The sequence of this T cell receptor beta chain was determined in a study of control samples from healthy donors and cancer patients. This clone was observed a single time. The assay was immunoSEQ multiplex PCR, and TCRdb's table has in-frame clones only and misses some. The table records 40,000 or so clones, 85% to 95% of them present only once. V was pared by 5 bases and J by 3 bases, with 20 bases between. The CDR3 covers 16 residues. The germline CDR1 and CDR2 sequences are MNHEY and SVGEGT. Sequenced input: PBMCs. This receptor was obtained from a woman in her 40s with head and neck cancer. The chain combines TRBV6-2 or TRBV6-3 with TRBJ2-7; either TRBD1 or TRBD2 may fit D (5 bases each). The CDR3 here is CASSTRPPRGGYEQYF. CDR3 DNA: TGTGCCAGCAGTACTAGACCCCCCCGTGGGGGCTACGAGCAGTACTTC.